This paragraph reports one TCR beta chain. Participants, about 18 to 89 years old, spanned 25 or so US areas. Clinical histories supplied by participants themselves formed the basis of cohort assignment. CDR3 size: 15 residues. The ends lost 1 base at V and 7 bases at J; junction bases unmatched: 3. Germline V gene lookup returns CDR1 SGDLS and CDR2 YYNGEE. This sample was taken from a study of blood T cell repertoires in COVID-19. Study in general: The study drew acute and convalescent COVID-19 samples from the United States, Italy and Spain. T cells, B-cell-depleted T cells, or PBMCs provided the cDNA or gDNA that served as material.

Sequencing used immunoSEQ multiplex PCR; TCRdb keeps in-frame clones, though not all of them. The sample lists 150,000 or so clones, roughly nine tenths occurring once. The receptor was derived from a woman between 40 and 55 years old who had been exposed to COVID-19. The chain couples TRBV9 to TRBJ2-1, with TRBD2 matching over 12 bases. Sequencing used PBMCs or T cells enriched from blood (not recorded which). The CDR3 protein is CASSVNLAGGNEQFF. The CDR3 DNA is TGTGCCAGCAGCGTAAATCTAGCGGGAGGGAATGAGCAGTTCTTC.